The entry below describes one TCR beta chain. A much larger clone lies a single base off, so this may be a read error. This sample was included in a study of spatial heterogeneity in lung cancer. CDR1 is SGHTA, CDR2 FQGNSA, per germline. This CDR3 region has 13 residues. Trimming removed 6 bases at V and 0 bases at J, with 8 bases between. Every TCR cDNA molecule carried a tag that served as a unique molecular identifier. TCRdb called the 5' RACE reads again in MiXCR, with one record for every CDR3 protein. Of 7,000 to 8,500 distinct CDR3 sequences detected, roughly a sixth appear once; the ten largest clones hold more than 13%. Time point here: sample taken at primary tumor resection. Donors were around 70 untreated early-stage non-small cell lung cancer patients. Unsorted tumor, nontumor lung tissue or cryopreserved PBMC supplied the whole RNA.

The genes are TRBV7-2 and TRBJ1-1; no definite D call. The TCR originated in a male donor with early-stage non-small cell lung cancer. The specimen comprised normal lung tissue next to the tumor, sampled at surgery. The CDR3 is CASRGSMNTEAFF. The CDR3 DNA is TGTGCCAGCAGGGGCAGCATGAACACTGAAGCTTTCTTT.